This T cell receptor (beta chain) was retrieved from a study of blood T cell repertoires in COVID-19. Background on the study: Some COVID-19 samples were acute and others convalescent; all came from the United States, Italy and Spain. Nucleic acid was either cDNA or gDNA, and it came from T cells, B-cell-depleted T cells, or PBMCs.

The length of the CDR3 is 16 residues. Germline CDR1 reads SGHTA; CDR2 reads FQGNSA. Trimming at V came to 4 bases and at J to 4 bases, leaving 12 bases not matched to a gene. How the authors handled the data: Reference gene primers were amplified, and this amplification served to estimate nucleated cell counts. TCRdb keeps only in-frame clones here, not all; method: immunoSEQ multiplex PCR. The V and J calls and clone size come from that table; D and trimming were worked out from the DNA. The table lists about 280,000 clones, 86% of them singletons, with 2.5% to 3.5% in the top ten. V usage is TRBV7-2 and J usage is TRBJ2-7, with 8 bases lining up with TRBD2. The clonotype originates from a woman younger than 45 with active or convalescent COVID-19. The source material was peripheral blood. This CDR3 is CASSSGPGLGTYEQYF. In DNA, the CDR3 is TGTGCCAGCAGCTCCGGACCGGGACTAGGGACATACGAGCAGTACTTC.